A single sample gave rise to the 4 T cell receptor beta chains below, sequenced in a study of metastatic and nonmetastatic thyroid tumors. Until they underwent thyroid surgery, no patient had received any treatment. TCRdb re-clonotyped the PCR reads through MiXCR. The sample consists of 35,000 to 40,000 clones, approximately 30% of them appearing once. The sequencing input was blood. All receptors come from a male donor with papillary thyroid cancer or a benign thyroid nodule (not recorded which). Some clones in this sample may be carry-over from other donors' samples.

V gene TRBV7-9 combines with J gene TRBJ1-6, with D unresolved. Germline-derived CDR1 and CDR2 are SEHNR and FQNEAQ (reference sequence). This CDR3 spans 13 amino acids. V lost 1 base to trimming and J lost 9 bases, with 7 bases between them. CDR3 sequence: CASSLVPSSPLHF. The CDR3 DNA sequence: TGTGCCAGCAGCTTAGTCCCCAGTTCACCCCTCCACTTT.

This chain uses TRBV9 with TRBJ2-1; 7 positions match TRBD1. Germline CDR1 reads SGDLS; CDR2 reads YYNGEE. The V and J ends lost 3 bases and 0 bases, in that order; junction bases with no gene match: 9. This CDR3 comprises 17 residues. DNA for the CDR3: TGTGCCAGCAGCGGAGGGGACAGACATAGCTCCTACAATGAGCAGTTCTTC. Encoded protein: CASSGGDRHSSYNEQFF.

This clone was counted at least ten times. The chain's CDR3 is CASSVEYDPDTQYF. In DNA form, the CDR3 reads TGTGCCAGCAGCGTAGAGTACGATCCCGATACGCAGTATTTT. The chain employs TRBV9 and TRBJ2-3; D gene uncertain. Per germline, CDR1 SGDLS and CDR2 YYNGEE. Deletions cut 0 bases from V and 6 bases from J, with 11 bases between. This CDR3 has 14 amino acids.

V and J are TRBV7-2 and TRBJ2-5; weak D call: TRBD2 (6 bases). The germline gives CDR1 SGHTA, CDR2 FQGNSA. Between the trimmed V and J ends, which lost 2 bases and 2 bases, there was a span of 9 bases. The CDR3 sequence is 14 residues long. The chain's CDR3 is CASSLYGTQETQYF. The DNA for the CDR3 is TGTGCCAGCAGCTTATACGGGACTCAAGAGACCCAGTACTTC.